The T cell receptor beta chain described here comes from a study of blood T cell repertoires in COVID-19. In the study overall: The origin of the acute and convalescent COVID-19 samples was the United States, Italy and Spain. The analysed material was cDNA or gDNA that came from T cells, B-cell-depleted T cells, or PBMCs.

Data came from immunoSEQ multiplex PCR; TCRdb stores just in-frame clones and leaves some out. The table shows around 430,000 clones, with 88% occurring only once. Seattle researchers signed up patients amid active infection and tracked them longitudinally. The CDR3 length is 17 residues. The V end lost 0 bases, the J end lost 6 bases, and 18 bases lay between the germline ends. Germline V lookup: CDR1 SNHLY, CDR2 FYNNEI. This sequence was found in a woman in her forties or fifties with COVID-19, enrolled during active disease. The chain recombines TRBV2 with TRBJ1-5, with D possibly being TRBD1 (6 bases). The source material was peripheral blood. CDR3 sequence reads: CASSEAGRGEHSQPQHF. CDR3 nucleotides: TGTGCCAGCAGTGAAGCAGGCAGGGGAGAGCACAGTCAGCCCCAGCATTTT.